This entry describes one TCR beta chain. The data were produced by immunoSEQ multiplex PCR, yet TCRdb's version contains in-frame clones alone and is incomplete. This sample yields 90,000 to 100,000 clones, of which approximately 90% are seen a single time; roughly 0.6% belongs to the top ten. The data originate from a study of a mutant IDH1 vaccine in newly diagnosed glioma. As to time point: baseline, week 1 (first vaccination visit). As for treatment: pre-vaccination baseline after standard-of-care therapy. This sample comprised PBMCs, obtained from a glioma patient treated with radiotherapy, temozolomide or both. This TCR was sampled from a woman aged 45-65 years with glioma.

CDR3 sequence (DNA): TGTGCCAGTCACAGGGTCTACAGAGCCGACAATGAGCAGTTCTTC. Protein product: CASHRVYRADNEQFF. V and J are TRBV19 and TRBJ2-1; possible D gene TRBD1, 6 bases. Germline V lookup: CDR1 LNHDA, CDR2 SQIVND (reference sequence). The CDR3 is 15 amino acids. The V and J ends lost 8 bases and 5 bases respectively, with 19 bases between them. Full variable domain (rest looked up from reference TRBV19 and TRBJ2-1): DGGITQSPKYLFRKEGQNVTLSCEQNLNHDAMYWYRQDPGQGLRLIYYSQIVNDFQKGDIAEGYSVSREKKESFPLTVTSAQKNPTAFYLCASHRVYRADNEQFFGPGTRLTVL.